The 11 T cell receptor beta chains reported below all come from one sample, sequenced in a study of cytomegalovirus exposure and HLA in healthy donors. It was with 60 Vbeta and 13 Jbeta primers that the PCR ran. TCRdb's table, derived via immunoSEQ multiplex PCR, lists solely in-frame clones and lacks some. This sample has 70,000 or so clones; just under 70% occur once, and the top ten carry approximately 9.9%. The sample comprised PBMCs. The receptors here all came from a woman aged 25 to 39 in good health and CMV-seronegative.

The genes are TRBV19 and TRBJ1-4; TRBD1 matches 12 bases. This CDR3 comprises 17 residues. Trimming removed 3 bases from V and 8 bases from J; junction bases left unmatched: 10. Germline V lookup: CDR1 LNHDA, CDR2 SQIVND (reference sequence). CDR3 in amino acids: CASSIPGTGGLREKLFF. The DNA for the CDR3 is TGTGCCAGTAGTATCCCCGGGACAGGGGGCCTAAGGGAAAAACTGTTTTTT. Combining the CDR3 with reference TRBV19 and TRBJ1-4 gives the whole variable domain DGGITQSPKYLFRKEGQNVTLSCEQNLNHDAMYWYRQDPGQGLRLIYYSQIVNDFQKGDIAEGYSVSREKKESFPLTVTSAQKNPTAFYLCASSIPGTGGLREKLFFGSGTQLSVL.

CDR3 sequence: CASSEGLGASTDTQYF. The CDR3 DNA is TGTGCCAGCAGTGAAGGGTTGGGGGCTAGCACAGATACGCAGTATTTT. The genes are TRBV6-1 and TRBJ2-3, with a weak D call TRBD1 (6 bases). Germline V gene data show CDR1 as MNHNS and CDR2 as SASEGT. V gave up 1 base and J gave up 0 bases, with 11 bases separating them. This CDR3 is 16 amino acids long.

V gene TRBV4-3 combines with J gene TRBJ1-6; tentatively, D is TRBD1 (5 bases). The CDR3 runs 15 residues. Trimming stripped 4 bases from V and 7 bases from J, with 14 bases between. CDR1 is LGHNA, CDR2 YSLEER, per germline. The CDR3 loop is CASSPSGGYNSPLHF. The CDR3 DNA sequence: TGCGCCAGCAGCCCTTCCGGGGGTTACAATTCACCCCTCCACTTT.

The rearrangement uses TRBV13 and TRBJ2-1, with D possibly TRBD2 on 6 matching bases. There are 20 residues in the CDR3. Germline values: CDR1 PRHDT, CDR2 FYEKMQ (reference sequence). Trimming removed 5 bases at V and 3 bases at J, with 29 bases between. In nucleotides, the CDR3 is TGTGCCAGCAGCCCCCAGTACCTGTCGGCCATGGGGGACTTCTACAATGAGCAGTTCTTC. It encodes CASSPQYLSAMGDFYNEQFF. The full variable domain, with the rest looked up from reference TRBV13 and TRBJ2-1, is AAGVIQSPRHLIKEKRETATLKCYPIPRHDTVYWYQQGPGQDPQFLISFYEKMQSDKGSIPDRFSAQQFSDYHSELNMSSLELGDSALYFCASSPQYLSAMGDFYNEQFFGPGTRLTVL.

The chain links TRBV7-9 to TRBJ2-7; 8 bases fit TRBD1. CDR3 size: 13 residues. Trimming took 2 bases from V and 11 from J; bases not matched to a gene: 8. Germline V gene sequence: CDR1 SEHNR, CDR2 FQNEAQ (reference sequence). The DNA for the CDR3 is TGTGCCAGCAGCTTATCCGGGACAGGAAAGGAGTACTTC. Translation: CASSLSGTGKEYF.

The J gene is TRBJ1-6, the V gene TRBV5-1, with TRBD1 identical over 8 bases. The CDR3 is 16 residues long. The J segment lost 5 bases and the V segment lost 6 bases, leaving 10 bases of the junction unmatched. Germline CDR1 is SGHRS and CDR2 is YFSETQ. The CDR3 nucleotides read TGCGCCAGCACCAGATCAGGGGGCGCGGATAATTCACCCCTCCACTTT. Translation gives CASTRSGGADNSPLHF.

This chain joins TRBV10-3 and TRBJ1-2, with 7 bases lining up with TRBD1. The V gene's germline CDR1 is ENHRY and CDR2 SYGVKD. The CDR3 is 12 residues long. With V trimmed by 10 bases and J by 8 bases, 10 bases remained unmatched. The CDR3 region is CATETGNRGYTF. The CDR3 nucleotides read TGTGCCACCGAGACAGGGAATCGCGGCTACACCTTC.

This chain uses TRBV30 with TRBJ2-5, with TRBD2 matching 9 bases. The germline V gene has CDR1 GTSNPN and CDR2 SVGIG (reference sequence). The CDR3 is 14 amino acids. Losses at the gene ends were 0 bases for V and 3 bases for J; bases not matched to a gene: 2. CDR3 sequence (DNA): TGTGCCTGGAGTGTAGCGGGGGGCGAAGAGACCCAGTACTTC. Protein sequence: CAWSVAGGEETQYF.

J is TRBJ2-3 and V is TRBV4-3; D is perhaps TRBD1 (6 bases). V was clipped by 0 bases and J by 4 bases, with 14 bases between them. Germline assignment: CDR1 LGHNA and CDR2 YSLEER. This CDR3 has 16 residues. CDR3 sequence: CASSQDRFYRADTQYF. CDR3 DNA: TGCGCCAGCAGCCAAGATAGGTTTTACAGGGCAGATACGCAGTATTTT.

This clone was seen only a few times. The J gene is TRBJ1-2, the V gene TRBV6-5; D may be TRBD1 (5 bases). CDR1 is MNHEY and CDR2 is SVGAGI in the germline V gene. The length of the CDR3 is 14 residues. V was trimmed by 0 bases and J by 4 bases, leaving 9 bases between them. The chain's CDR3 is CASSYSGGGYGYTF. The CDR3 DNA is TGTGCCAGCAGTTACTCGGGGGGGGGCTATGGCTACACCTTC.

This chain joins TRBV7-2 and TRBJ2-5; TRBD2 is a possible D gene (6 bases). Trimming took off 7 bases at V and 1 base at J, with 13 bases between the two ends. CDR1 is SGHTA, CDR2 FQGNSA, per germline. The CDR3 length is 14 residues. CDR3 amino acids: CASTHRGTQETQYF. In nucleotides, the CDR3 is TGTGCCAGCACCCACCGGGGGACCCAAGAGACCCAGTACTTC.